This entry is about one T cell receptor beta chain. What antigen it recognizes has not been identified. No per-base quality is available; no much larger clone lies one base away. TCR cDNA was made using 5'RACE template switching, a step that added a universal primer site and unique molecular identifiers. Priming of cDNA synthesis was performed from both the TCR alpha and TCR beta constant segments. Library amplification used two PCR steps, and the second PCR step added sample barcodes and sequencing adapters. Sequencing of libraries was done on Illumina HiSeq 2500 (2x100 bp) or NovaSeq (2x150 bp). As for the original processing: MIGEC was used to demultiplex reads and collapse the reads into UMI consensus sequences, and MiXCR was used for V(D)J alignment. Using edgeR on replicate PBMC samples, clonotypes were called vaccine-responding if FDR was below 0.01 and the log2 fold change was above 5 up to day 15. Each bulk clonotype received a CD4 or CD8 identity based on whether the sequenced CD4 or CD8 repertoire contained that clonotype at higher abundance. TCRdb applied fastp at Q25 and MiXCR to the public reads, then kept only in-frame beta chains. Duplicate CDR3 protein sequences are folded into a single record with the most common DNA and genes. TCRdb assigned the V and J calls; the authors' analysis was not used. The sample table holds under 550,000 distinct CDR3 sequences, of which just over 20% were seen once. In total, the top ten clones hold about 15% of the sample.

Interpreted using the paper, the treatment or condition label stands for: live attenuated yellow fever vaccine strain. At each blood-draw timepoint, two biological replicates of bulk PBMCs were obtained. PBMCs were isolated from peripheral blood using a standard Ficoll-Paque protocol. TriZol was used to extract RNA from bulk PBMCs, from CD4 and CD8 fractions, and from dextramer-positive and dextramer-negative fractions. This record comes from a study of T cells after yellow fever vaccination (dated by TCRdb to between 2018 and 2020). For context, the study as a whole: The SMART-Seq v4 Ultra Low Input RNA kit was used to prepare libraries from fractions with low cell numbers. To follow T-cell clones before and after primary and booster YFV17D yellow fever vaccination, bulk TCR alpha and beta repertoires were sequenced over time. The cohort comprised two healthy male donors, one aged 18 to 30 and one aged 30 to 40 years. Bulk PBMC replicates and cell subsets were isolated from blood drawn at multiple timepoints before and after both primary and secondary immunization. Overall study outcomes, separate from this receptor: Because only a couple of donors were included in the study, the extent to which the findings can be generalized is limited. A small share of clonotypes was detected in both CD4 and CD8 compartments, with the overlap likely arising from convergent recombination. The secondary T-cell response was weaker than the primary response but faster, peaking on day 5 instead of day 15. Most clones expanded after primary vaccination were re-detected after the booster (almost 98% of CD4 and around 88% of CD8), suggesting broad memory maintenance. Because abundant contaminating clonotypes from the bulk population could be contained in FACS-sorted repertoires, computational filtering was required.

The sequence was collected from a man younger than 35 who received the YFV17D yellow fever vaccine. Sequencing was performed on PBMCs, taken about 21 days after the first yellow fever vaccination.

The CDR3 region: CASSLGAENEKLFF. The nucleotide sequence reads TGCGCCAGCAGCTTGGGGGCGGAAAATGAAAAACTGTTTTTT. Here the chain combines TRBV5-1 and TRBJ1-4; the D gene identity is not certain. V is cut by 0 bases and J by 5 bases, and the space between the germline ends is 8 bases. As encoded in the germline V gene, CDR1 is SGHRS while CDR2 is YFSETQ. The CDR3 starts with the cysteine, ends with the phenylalanine, and has 14 residues. Only the CDR3 DNA stays, 42 bases, in frame from base 1.